This TCR beta chain comes out of a study of cytotoxic CD8 clonotypes in ibrutinib-treated CLL. Study outcomes and limitations: Timing of sampling differed between sustained-remission and progressing patients. Baseline levels of clonality went above those of age-matched healthy donors and moved with circulating CD8+ T-cell counts.

The J segment lost 6 bases and the V segment lost 3 bases, leaving 6 bases of the junction unmatched. CDR3 length: 15 residues. Germline V gene data show CDR1 as LNHDA and CDR2 as SQIVND (reference sequence). To note about this clone: Its antigen is unidentified.

Some clones are missing from TCRdb's copy, which holds only in-frame ones; the method was immunoSEQ multiplex PCR. The repertoire holds 150,000 or so clones, with 81% as singletons. The genes are TRBV19 and TRBJ2-1; the match to TRBD2 covers 9 bases. The TCR comes from a human donor with chronic lymphocytic leukemia. This material consisted of PBMCs, taken after 12 months of ibrutinib treatment. The DNA of the CDR3 is TGTGCCAGTAGTATCTTAGCGGGAGCTCGCAATGAGCAGTTCTTC. This translates into CASSILAGARNEQFF. The complete variable domain, with remaining parts taken from reference TRBV19 and TRBJ2-1, reads DGGITQSPKYLFRKEGQNVTLSCEQNLNHDAMYWYRQDPGQGLRLIYYSQIVNDFQKGDIAEGYSVSREKKESFPLTVTSAQKNPTAFYLCASSILAGARNEQFFGPGTRLTVL.